One sample yielded the 9 T cell receptor beta chains listed below, sequenced in a study of T cell clonotyping in hematopoietic cell transplantation. Clones were read by immunoSEQ multiplex PCR, and TCRdb kept only the in-frame ones, dropping some. In the table there are about 13,000 clones, 80% to 95% of which are singletons. The sample here was PBMCs, taken 100 days after allogeneic stem cell transplant. The source is a female patient aged 50-65 years who had an allogeneic stem cell transplant from an unrelated donor, so the T cells may come from the graft donor. Some clones in this sample may be carry-over from other donors' samples.

The V gene is TRBV5-1, the J gene TRBJ1-2, with 7 bases that match TRBD1. Trimming removed 4 bases from V and 0 bases from J; junction bases left unmatched: 9. Germline V gene sequence: CDR1 SGHRS, CDR2 YFSETQ. This CDR3 contains 16 residues. The CDR3 here is CASSHGTAGPNYGYTF. CDR3 coding DNA: TGCGCCAGCAGCCACGGGACAGCTGGTCCTAACTATGGCTACACCTTC.

In DNA form, the CDR3 reads TGTGCCAGCAGTGAAGTCAGGGGTGATTCACCCCTCCACTTT. This translates into CASSEVRGDSPLHF. The gene calls are TRBV2 and TRBJ1-6, with D tentatively TRBD1 (6 bases). CDR1 and CDR2 from the germline V gene are SNHLY and FYNNEI. V shed 1 base and J shed 8 bases, with 9 bases lying between them. The CDR3 has 14 residues.

The rearrangement uses TRBV2 and TRBJ1-6; the D is unclear. The CDR3 runs 14 residues. Trimming removed 3 bases at V and 7 bases at J, with 10 bases between. Germline V gene lookup returns CDR1 SNHLY and CDR2 FYNNEI. CDR3 in amino acids: CASSERTANSPLHF. The CDR3 DNA sequence: TGTGCCAGCAGTGAGAGGACGGCAAATTCACCCCTCCACTTT. Looking up the rest from reference TRBV2 and TRBJ1-6 gives the full variable domain: EPEVTQTPSHQVTQMGQEVILRCVPISNHLYFYWYRQILGQKVEFLVSFYNNEISEKSEIFDDQFSVERPDGSNFTLKIRSTKLEDSAMYFCASSERTANSPLHFGNGTRLTVT.

This chain links TRBV6-1 with TRBJ2-1; D gene unclear. The V end was cut by 2 bases, the J end by 0 bases, with 11 bases between. The germline CDR1 and CDR2 sequences are MNHNS and SASEGT. There are 16 residues in the CDR3. The CDR3 DNA is TGTGCCAGCAGTGAAATAGGCGCCAGCTCCTACAATGAGCAGTTCTTC. This gives the protein CASSEIGASSYNEQFF.

CDR3 nucleotide sequence: TGTGCCAGCAGCTTGCCCGGAGCAGCGGGCTACGAGCAGTACTTC. It codes for CASSLPGAAGYEQYF. The chain has TRBV5-4 and TRBJ2-7; D perhaps matches TRBD2 (6 bases). Between the trimmed V and J ends, which lost 1 base and 3 bases, there was a span of 14 bases. CDR1 SGHNT and CDR2 YYREEE come from the germline V gene (reference sequence). This CDR3 comprises 15 residues. The full variable domain, its missing parts supplied by reference TRBV5-4 and TRBJ2-7, is ETGVTQSPTHLIKTRGQQVTLRCSSQSGHNTVSWYQQALGQGPQFIFQYYREEENGRGNFPPRFSGLQFPNYSSELNVNALELDDSALYLCASSLPGAAGYEQYFGPGTRLTVT.

This CDR3 reads CASSQQGVGTGELFF. DNA of the CDR3: TGTGCCAGCAGTCAACAGGGAGTAGGGACCGGGGAGCTGTTTTTT. The chain joins TRBV2 to TRBJ2-2; D may be TRBD1 (6 bases). This CDR3 is built from 15 residues. V lost 5 bases and J 5 bases, leaving 15 bases between the germline ends. Germline V CDR1 and CDR2: SNHLY, FYNNEI.

V is TRBV29-1 and J is TRBJ2-7; tentatively, D is TRBD1 (6 bases). Trimming pared 0 bases from V and 6 bases from J, leaving 21 bases between. Germline V CDR1 and CDR2: SQVTM, ANQGSEA. This CDR3 comprises 16 residues. In DNA form, the CDR3 reads TGCAGCGTTGAAGATCATGGCAGGGGCCTCCTGGGCGAGCAGTACTTC. Residues: CSVEDHGRGLLGEQYF.

The V gene is TRBV29-1, the J gene TRBJ2-6; D is possibly TRBD1 (7 bases). The germline V gene has CDR1 SQVTM and CDR2 ANQGSEA. V lost 2 bases and J 0 bases, leaving 14 bases between the germline ends. The length of the CDR3 is 17 residues. The CDR3 DNA is TGCAGCGTTGAAAGGCGGGACAGTCACTCTGGGGCCAACGTCCTGACTTTC. As protein: CSVERRDSHSGANVLTF.

This chain connects TRBV19 to TRBJ2-7; 12 nucleotides line up with TRBD2. This CDR3 comprises 15 residues. V shed 5 bases and J 3 bases; nucleotides not matched to a gene: 5. CDR1 LNHDA and CDR2 SQIVND come from the germline V gene (reference sequence). This chain's CDR3 is CASSDGLAGIYEQYF. CDR3 nucleotides: TGTGCCAGTAGTGATGGACTAGCGGGAATCTACGAGCAGTACTTC.